The clone carrying this T cell receptor beta chain was found many times. What it binds is not known. The protocol was immunoSEQ multiplex PCR, while the TCRdb copy is restricted to in-frame clones and leaves out a portion. The sample contains some 150,000 clones, more than 90% of which appear only once. The sample belongs to a study of T cell responses to AZD1222 COVID-19 vaccine. Study-level findings and limits: Researchers report vaccine-associated CD4 TCRs spanning spike, with dominance at 160-218 and 743-854. Donors were largely white British and mainly female; clonal diversity was possibly underestimated. When two AZD1222 doses had been given, Spike-specific TCR breadth and depth rose. Reports indicate that nearly half of spike-specific TCRs are directed at unmutated variant regions.

With 3 bases clipped from V and 2 bases from J, the junction kept 6 bases outside the gene matches. The CDR3 totals 16 residues. Looked up from germline, CDR1 is SGHAT and CDR2 is FQDESV (reference sequence). This material consisted of peripheral blood, taken 28 days after the second AZD1222 dose. The chain links TRBV11-1 to TRBJ1-5; TRBD1 matches at 8 bases. The sequence was obtained from an adult who received the AZD1222 COVID-19 vaccine. The CDR3 sequence: CASSFGQGWGNQPQHF. The DNA of the CDR3 is TGTGCCAGCAGCTTCGGACAGGGATGGGGCAATCAGCCCCAGCATTTT.